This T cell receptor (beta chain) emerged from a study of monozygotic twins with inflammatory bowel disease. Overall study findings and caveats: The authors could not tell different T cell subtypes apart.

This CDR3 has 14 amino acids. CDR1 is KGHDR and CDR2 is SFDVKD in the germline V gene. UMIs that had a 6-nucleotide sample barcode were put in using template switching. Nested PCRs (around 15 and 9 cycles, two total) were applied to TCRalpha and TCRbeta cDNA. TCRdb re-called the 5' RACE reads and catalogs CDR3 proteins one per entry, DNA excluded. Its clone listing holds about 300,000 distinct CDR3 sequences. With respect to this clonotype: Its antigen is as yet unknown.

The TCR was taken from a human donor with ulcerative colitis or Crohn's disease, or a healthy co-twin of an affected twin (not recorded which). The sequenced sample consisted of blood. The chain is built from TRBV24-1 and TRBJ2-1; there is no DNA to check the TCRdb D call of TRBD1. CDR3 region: CASAFSGAGNEQFF.